Presented here are 16 T cell receptor beta chains from one specimen sequenced in a study of blood T cell repertoires in COVID-19. The protocol was immunoSEQ multiplex PCR, while the TCRdb copy is restricted to in-frame clones and leaves out a portion. The sample has 150,000 to 200,000 clones; 88% are singletons. Specimen: peripheral blood. The receptor set was obtained from a man aged 35 to 55 with active or convalescent COVID-19.

In this sample, this clone turned up once. The chain is built from TRBV28 and TRBJ1-6; 7 bases are shared with TRBD1. The CDR3 runs 20 residues. Germline CDR1 is MDHEN and CDR2 is SYDVKM. Trimming cost V 6 bases and J 0 bases; bases outside gene matches: 17. In DNA, the CDR3 is TGTGCCAGCAGCCCAGTTACCATCAAACGGGACAGCTCCTATAATTCACCCCTCCACTTT. Translating it yields CASSPVTIKRDSSYNSPLHF. The variable domain in full, completed from reference TRBV28 and TRBJ1-6, reads DVKVTQSSRYLVKRTGEKVFLECVQDMDHENMFWYRQDPGLGLRLIYFSYDVKMKEKGDIPEGYSVSREKKERFSLILESASTNQTSMYLCASSPVTIKRDSSYNSPLHFGNGTRLTVT.

V and J are TRBV29-1 and TRBJ2-3; TRBD2 matches at 14 bases. Germline V lookup: CDR1 SQVTM, CDR2 ANQGSEA. The CDR3 is 17 residues long. J gave up 2 bases and V 6 bases, and 10 bases lay outside the gene matches. This chain's CDR3 is CSVSRTSGGLFTDTQYF. The CDR3 DNA reads as TGCAGCGTGTCTCGGACTAGCGGGGGGCTATTCACAGATACGCAGTATTTT.

The chain joins TRBV6-5 to TRBJ1-2; 9 bases line up with TRBD1. CDR1 and CDR2 (germline): MNHEY, SVGAGI. V was pared by 5 bases and J by 4 bases, with 8 bases of the junction left unmatched. The CDR3 loop spans 15 amino acids. The CDR3 region has the DNA TGTGCCAGCAGTAACCGGGACAGGGAATTCTATGGCTACACCTTC. Its translation: CASSNRDREFYGYTF.

V is TRBV12-5 and J is TRBJ2-3; 11 bases align to TRBD2. V shed 3 bases and J 7 bases; nucleotides not matched to a gene: 6. CDR3 length: 15 residues. Germline V gene lookup returns CDR1 LGHNT and CDR2 FRNRAP. CDR3: CASGLTSGSEHTQYF. CDR3 coding DNA: TGTGCTAGTGGTTTAACTAGCGGGAGCGAACATACGCAGTATTTT.

The DNA of the CDR3 is TGTGCCGAGCAGATGGGCTTCCTTAATGAAAAACTGTTTTTT. It specifies CAEQMGFLNEKLFF. The V gene is TRBV5-6, the J gene TRBJ1-4; D remains unclear. CDR1 and CDR2 (germline): SGHDT, YYEEEE. Between the trimmed V and J ends, which lost 10 bases and 4 bases, there was a span of 17 bases. The CDR3 contains 14 residues.

This clone appeared once. The chain joins TRBV30 to TRBJ2-1; TRBD1 agrees at 11 bases. The V and J ends lost 4 bases and 3 bases, in that order; junction bases with no gene match: 2. Per germline, CDR1 GTSNPN and CDR2 SVGIG (reference sequence). This CDR3 has 14 residues. This CDR3 is CAWKGTGGYNEQFF. The CDR3, as DNA: TGTGCCTGGAAGGGGACAGGGGGCTACAATGAGCAGTTCTTC.

The V call is TRBV7-9, the J call TRBJ2-7, with D perhaps matching TRBD2 (6 bases). Per the germline V gene, CDR1 is SEHNR and CDR2 is FQNEAQ (reference sequence). The CDR3 is 16 amino acids. With 5 bases removed from V and 6 bases from J, the gap between germline ends came to 23 bases. The CDR3 is CASSPVSGRWAGEQYF. The CDR3 DNA reads as TGTGCCAGCAGCCCTGTATCCGGGAGATGGGCTGGCGAGCAGTACTTC.

This chain links TRBV9 with TRBJ2-3, with D tentatively TRBD2 (6 bases). Per the germline V gene, CDR1 is SGDLS and CDR2 is YYNGEE. This CDR3 is 16 amino acids long. Trimming pared 3 bases from V and 3 bases from J, leaving 17 bases between. CDR3 DNA sequence: TGTGCCAGCAGCGCAGATACTAGCAGTAGTACAGATACGCAGTATTTT. It codes for CASSADTSSSTDTQYF. Full variable domain (remainder filled in from reference TRBV9 and TRBJ2-3): DSGVTQTPKHLITATGQRVTLRCSPRSGDLSVYWYQQSLDQGLQFLIQYYNGEERAKGNILERFSAQQFPDLHSELNLSSLELGDSALYFCASSADTSSSTDTQYFGPGTRLTVL.

The chain uses TRBV6-1 and TRBJ1-2, with TRBD1 identical over 8 bases. With V trimmed by 4 bases and J by 4 bases, 14 bases remained unmatched. CDR3 size: 17 residues. Germline CDR1 reads MNHNS; CDR2 reads SASEGT. CDR3 amino acids: CASSVSGQAVPGYGYTF. CDR3 coding DNA: TGTGCCAGCAGTGTATCGGGACAGGCCGTTCCAGGCTATGGCTACACCTTC.

The V gene is TRBV2, the J gene TRBJ2-7; D is uncertain. Trimming removed 6 bases at V and 3 bases at J, with 9 bases between. CDR3 size: 12 residues. Germline assignment: CDR1 SNHLY and CDR2 FYNNEI. Here the CDR3 DNA reads TGTGCCAGCAGCCGCATTAGCTACGAGCAGTACTTC. Protein sequence: CASSRISYEQYF.

J is TRBJ2-3 and V is TRBV19, with 14 bases matching TRBD2. The V gene's germline CDR1 is LNHDA and CDR2 SQIVND (reference sequence). The CDR3 has 16 residues. With V trimmed by 5 bases and J by 9 bases, 10 bases remained unmatched. CDR3 sequence: CASSAPGLAGVGTQYF. The CDR3 coding sequence is TGTGCCAGTAGTGCCCCGGGACTAGCGGGAGTAGGAACGCAGTATTTT.

The V gene is TRBV28, the J gene TRBJ2-6, with D perhaps matching TRBD1 (6 bases). The V end lost 5 bases, the J end lost 0 bases, and 11 bases lay between the germline ends. This CDR3 contains 16 residues. Germline V gives CDR1 MDHEN, CDR2 SYDVKM. In DNA, the CDR3 is TGTGCCAGCAGTCTACTGGGGGCCTCTGGGGCCAACGTCCTGACTTTC. As protein: CASSLLGASGANVLTF.

V is TRBV7-9 and J is TRBJ1-3; TRBD1 matches 7 bases. Germline CDR1 reads SEHNR; CDR2 reads FQNEAQ (reference sequence). The CDR3 has 16 residues. V lost 5 bases and J lost 0; bases outside the gene matches: 7. CDR3 region: CASSPGGYRSGNTIYF. In DNA, the CDR3 is TGTGCCAGCAGCCCAGGGGGGTATCGCTCTGGAAACACCATATATTTT. The entire variable domain, with the rest obtained from reference TRBV7-9 and TRBJ1-3, is as follows: DTGVSQNPRHKITKRGQNVTFRCDPISEHNRLYWYRQTLGQGPEFLTYFQNEAQLEKSRLLSDRFSAERPKGSFSTLEIQRTEQGDSAMYLCASSPGGYRSGNTIYFGEGSWLTVV.

This clone was seen a few times. The chain is built from TRBV19 and TRBJ2-7; TRBD2 is a possible D gene (5 bases). Germline CDR1 is LNHDA and CDR2 is SQIVND (reference sequence). The V gene lost 2 bases and the J gene lost 6 bases, with 17 bases spanning the gap. CDR3 length equals 15 residues. The CDR3 coding sequence is TGTGCCAGTAGTATAAATGGACTTTTTAATTCCGAGCAGTACTTC. This translates into CASSINGLFNSEQYF.

V usage is TRBV7-9 and J usage is TRBJ2-3; D perhaps matches TRBD2 (6 bases). V dropped 4 bases and J dropped 0 bases, with 14 bases sitting between them. The CDR3 extends over 16 amino acids. CDR1 and CDR2 from the germline V gene are SEHNR and FQNEAQ (reference sequence). The CDR3 protein is CASSSQRAGSTDTQYF. In DNA form, the CDR3 reads TGTGCCAGCAGCTCACAGCGGGCGGGGAGCACAGATACGCAGTATTTT.

The chain carries TRBV25-1 and TRBJ2-1; TRBD2 matches at 11 bases. V lost 7 bases to trimming and J lost 4 bases; unmatched junction nucleotides: 6. Germline V CDR1 and CDR2: MGHDK, SYGVNS. CDR3 length: 15 residues. The DNA for the CDR3 is TGTGCCAGCACTCCAAGGACTAGCGGGTACAATGAGCAGTTCTTC. It is translated as CASTPRTSGYNEQFF.